The 16 T cell receptor beta chains reported below all come from one sample, sequenced in a study of blood T cell repertoires in COVID-19. Repertoires were generated with immunoSEQ multiplex PCR, while TCRdb's copy carries only in-frame clones and drops some. The sample comprises approximately 190,000 clones, roughly 87% of which are singletons, and 20% to 25% rests with the top ten. Specimen: peripheral blood. These receptors originate from a man between 60 and 75 years old with active or convalescent COVID-19.

The gene calls are TRBV5-4 and TRBJ1-1; D uncertain. CDR3 length: 14 amino acids. The V end was cut by 4 bases, the J end by 0 bases, with 10 bases between. Germline V lookup: CDR1 SGHNT, CDR2 YYREEE (reference sequence). DNA for the CDR3: TGTGCCAGCAGCCGCGAGGAGGTGAACACTGAAGCTTTCTTT. It is translated as CASSREEVNTEAFF.

The J gene is TRBJ1-6, the V gene TRBV6-8, with D tentatively TRBD1 (5 bases). CDR1 and CDR2 from the germline V gene are MNHGY and SAAAGT. The V gene lost 4 bases and the J gene lost 7 bases, with 14 bases spanning the gap. CDR3 length: 15 residues. The CDR3 protein is CASSWAGLRNSPLHF. CDR3 DNA sequence: TGTGCCAGCAGTTGGGCAGGGTTAAGGAATTCACCCCTCCACTTT.

V usage is TRBV30 and J usage is TRBJ1-6; D remains unclear. The CDR3 loop spans 17 amino acids. The germline V gene has CDR1 GTSNPN and CDR2 SVGIG (reference sequence). Trimming shortened V by 5 bases and J by 5 bases, and 22 bases separated the two germline ends. The CDR3 is CAWVGELPWLHNSPLHF. DNA for the CDR3: TGTGCCTGGGTTGGGGAGCTTCCTTGGTTGCATAATTCACCCCTCCACTTT.

The J gene is TRBJ2-7, the V gene TRBV3-1 (or the pseudogene TRBV3-2); TRBD2 agrees at 7 bases. This CDR3 has 14 amino acids. J gave up 5 bases and V 4 bases, and 8 bases lay outside the gene matches. From germline, CDR1 is LGHDT and CDR2 YNNKEL (reference sequence). Here the CDR3 DNA reads TGTGCCAGCAGCCTGCGGGGGAGGCGGAACGAGCAGTACTTC. Protein: CASSLRGRRNEQYF.

V gene TRBV6-5 combines with J gene TRBJ1-2, with D hard to call. CDR3 size: 12 residues. Trimming cost V 11 bases and J 9 bases, with 19 bases left between them. Germline V gene sequence: CDR1 MNHEY, CDR2 SVGAGI. DNA for the CDR3: TGTGCCTGCGCTGGGGTCCCCGGGAGCTACACCTTC. Translated, it gives CACAGVPGSYTF.

On this clone: One end of the junction fails to match germline, which may point to a read error. The J gene is TRBJ1-2, the V gene TRBV6-5, with 10 bases lining up with TRBD1. Germline V lookup: CDR1 MNHEY, CDR2 SVGAGI. The CDR3 is 15 amino acids. The CDR3 here is CASSDSGTGDYGYTF. CDR3 nucleotides: TGTGCCAGCAGTGACTCCGGGACAGGGGACTATGGCTACACCTTC.

The rearrangement links TRBV2 to TRBJ1-5; D may be TRBD1 (6 bases). Germline V CDR1 and CDR2: SNHLY, FYNNEI. This CDR3 has 13 amino acids. The germline V and J ends were trimmed by 5 bases and 5 bases, with 10 bases remaining between them. CDR3 nucleotides: TGTGCCAGCAGTCCTTACAGGGATCAGCCCCAGCATTTT. Its translation: CASSPYRDQPQHF.

This clone was picked up one time. The chain is built from TRBV4-2 and TRBJ1-6; 7 bases line up with TRBD1. The CDR3 runs 15 residues. From germline, CDR1 is LGHNA and CDR2 YNFKEQ. With 1 base clipped from V and 5 bases from J, the junction kept 2 bases outside the gene matches. The CDR3 protein is CASSQGTGNNSPLHF. The CDR3 region has the DNA TGTGCCAGCAGCCAAGGGACAGGCAATAATTCACCCCTCCACTTT.

The sample holds one count of this clone. V usage is TRBV6-2 or TRBV6-3 and J usage is TRBJ1-5; TRBD1 matches 12 bases. This CDR3 is built from 16 residues. Germline loops: CDR1 MNHEY, CDR2 SVGEGT. The J segment lost 4 bases and the V segment lost 2 bases, leaving 3 bases of the junction unmatched. The CDR3 nucleotides read TGTGCCAGCAGTTACGGGACAGGGGGCAAGAATCAGCCCCAGCATTTT. The encoded protein is CASSYGTGGKNQPQHF.

This clone was counted only a few times. The gene calls are TRBV6-5 and TRBJ1-5; the match to TRBD1 covers 7 bases. The CDR3 consists of 14 residues. Germline loops: CDR1 MNHEY, CDR2 SVGAGI. V gave up 8 bases and J gave up 1 base; unmatched junction bases: 5. The CDR3 DNA reads TGTGCCAGCGGAGGGGGCGCGAGCAATCAGCCCCAGCATTTT. This codes for CASGGGASNQPQHF.

V is TRBV7-3 and J is TRBJ2-1, with TRBD2 identical over 9 bases. The CDR3 is 14 residues long. V trimming: 8 bases; J trimming: 3 bases; junction bases outside the gene matches: 5. The germline CDR1 and CDR2 sequences are SGHTA and FQGTGA. In DNA, the CDR3 is TGTGCCAGCCAAGCGGGGGGTAACTACAATGAGCAGTTCTTC. The encoded protein is CASQAGGNYNEQFF.

J is TRBJ1-5 and V is TRBV7-9, with D uncertain. V dropped 4 bases and J dropped 4 bases, with 5 bases sitting between them. The CDR3 extends over 12 amino acids. Germline CDR1 reads SEHNR; CDR2 reads FQNEAQ (reference sequence). The CDR3 loop reads CASSSNNQPQHF. The CDR3 bases are TGTGCCAGCAGCTCCAATAATCAGCCCCAGCATTTT.

V and J are TRBV7-9 and TRBJ2-3; 14 bases are a match to TRBD2. The V and J ends lost 4 bases and 2 bases, in that order; junction bases with no gene match: 5. The CDR3 is 17 residues long. Germline values: CDR1 SEHNR, CDR2 FQNEAQ (reference sequence). The CDR3 is CASSSGLAGGYTDTQYF. Here the CDR3 DNA reads TGTGCCAGCAGCTCTGGACTAGCGGGGGGTTACACAGATACGCAGTATTTT. The full variable domain, completed using reference TRBV7-9 and TRBJ2-3, is DTGVSQNPRHKITKRGQNVTFRCDPISEHNRLYWYRQTLGQGPEFLTYFQNEAQLEKSRLLSDRFSAERPKGSFSTLEIQRTEQGDSAMYLCASSSGLAGGYTDTQYFGPGTRLTVL.

This chain connects TRBV7-2 to TRBJ2-5, with TRBD2 as a possible D gene (6 bases). The CDR3 runs to 14 residues. Deletions cut 1 base from V and 8 bases from J, with 14 bases between. Germline V gives CDR1 SGHTA, CDR2 FQGNSA. In nucleotides, the CDR3 is TGTGCCAGCAGCTTAGTCCGCCGGGGAGGAACCCAGTACTTC. Its protein product is CASSLVRRGGTQYF.

CDR3: CAWSLGGGTDTQYF. For the CDR3, the DNA is TGTGCCTGGAGCTTGGGGGGGGGAACAGATACGCAGTATTTT. The chain has TRBV30 and TRBJ2-3, with TRBD2 matching over 7 bases. This CDR3 is 14 amino acids long. The trim removed 3 bases at V and 3 bases at J, leaving 6 bases unmatched. Germline V gene lookup returns CDR1 GTSNPN and CDR2 SVGIG (reference sequence). The full variable domain, rest sourced from reference TRBV30 and TRBJ2-3, is SQTIHQWPATLVQPVGSPLSLECTVEGTSNPNLYWYRQAAGRGLQLLFYSVGIGQISSEVPQNLSASRPQDRQFILSSKKLLLSDSGFYLCAWSLGGGTDTQYFGPGTRLTVL.

CDR3: CAWTTPGRTTNYGYTF. CDR3 sequence (DNA): TGTGCCTGGACCACCCCGGGGAGGACCACAAACTATGGCTACACCTTC. This rearrangement joins TRBV30 to TRBJ1-2; D gene unclear. Germline assignment: CDR1 GTSNPN and CDR2 SVGIG (reference sequence). The CDR3 totals 16 residues. Deletions cut 4 bases from V and 2 bases from J, with 20 bases between. Looking up the rest from reference TRBV30 and TRBJ1-2 gives the full variable domain: SQTIHQWPATLVQPVGSPLSLECTVEGTSNPNLYWYRQAAGRGLQLLFYSVGIGQISSEVPQNLSASRPQDRQFILSSKKLLLSDSGFYLCAWTTPGRTTNYGYTFGSGTRLTVV.